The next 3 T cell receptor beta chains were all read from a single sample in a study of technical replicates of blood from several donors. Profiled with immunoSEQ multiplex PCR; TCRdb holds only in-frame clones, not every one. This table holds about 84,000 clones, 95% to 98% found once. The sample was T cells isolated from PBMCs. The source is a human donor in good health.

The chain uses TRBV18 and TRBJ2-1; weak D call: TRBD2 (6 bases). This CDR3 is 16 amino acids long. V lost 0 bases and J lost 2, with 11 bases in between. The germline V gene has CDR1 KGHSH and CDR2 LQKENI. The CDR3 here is CASSPPGGIAYNEQFF. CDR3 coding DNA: TGTGCCAGCTCACCACCGGGGGGAATCGCCTACAATGAGCAGTTCTTC.

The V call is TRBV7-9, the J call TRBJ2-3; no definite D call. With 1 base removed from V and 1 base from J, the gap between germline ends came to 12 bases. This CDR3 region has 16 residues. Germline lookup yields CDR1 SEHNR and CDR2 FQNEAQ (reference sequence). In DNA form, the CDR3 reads TGTGCCAGCAGCTTAGTAGTCTTCGCGGGCACAGATACGCAGTATTTT. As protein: CASSLVVFAGTDTQYF.

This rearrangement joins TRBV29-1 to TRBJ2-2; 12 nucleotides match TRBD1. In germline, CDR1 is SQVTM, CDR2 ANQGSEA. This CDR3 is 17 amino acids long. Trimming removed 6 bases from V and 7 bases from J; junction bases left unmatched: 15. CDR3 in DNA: TGCAGCGTGCGGCCCGGGACAGGGGGCGCGACGGGCGGGGAGCTGTTTTTT. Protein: CSVRPGTGGATGGELFF.